This T cell receptor (beta chain) originates from a study of shared clonotypes between healthy human individuals. The naive CD8 fraction comprised CD45RO-negative cells positively selected for CCR7 and excluded terminally differentiated effector memory CD45RA+ cells. Profiling relied on immunoSEQ multiplex PCR, and the TCRdb table lists in-frame clones only, not all of them. The table lists about 2 million clones, roughly 95% of them singletons. The V end was cut by 5 bases, the J end by 1 base, with 14 bases between. The CDR3 loop spans 15 amino acids. CDR1 and CDR2 from the germline V gene are MNHEY and SMNVEV (reference sequence).

What was sequenced was naive CD8+ T cells sorted from blood. This receptor was taken from a young man in good health. The J gene is TRBJ2-5, the V gene TRBV27, with no clear D. CDR3 residues: CASSPALWGQETQYF. CDR3 in DNA: TGTGCCAGCAGTCCCGCTCTCTGGGGCCAAGAGACCCAGTACTTC.